Listed here is a single T cell receptor (beta chain). Its specificity is unknown. Clones were read by immunoSEQ multiplex PCR, and TCRdb kept only the in-frame ones, dropping some. Of fewer than 2.5 million clones listed, approximately 93% are singletons. This entry belongs to a study of shared clonotypes between healthy human individuals. Findings and caveats of the study: The naive CD4 repertoires of a few donors were compared, and approximately 5.3% of clonotypes were shared. Some clonotypes were shared by all four sorted-subset donors, while others were not shared. The non-shared ones had lower generation probabilities than the shared ones.

The CDR3 totals 19 residues. CDR1 and CDR2 (germline): KGHSH, LQKENI. V was clipped by 3 bases and J by 3 bases; unmatched bases: 9. The origin of this receptor is a man between 18 and 35 years old in good health. Some clones in this sample may be carry-over from other donors' samples. This chain joins TRBV18 and TRBJ2-6, with 12 bases identical to TRBD1. Sequencing was carried out using naive CD4+ T cells from PBMCs. The sample's subset: CD45RA+ positively selected. In DNA form, the CDR3 reads TGTGCCAGCTCACCCACCGGGACAGGGGGCGCAAGTGGGGCCAACGTCCTGACTTTC. Translated: CASSPTGTGGASGANVLTF.